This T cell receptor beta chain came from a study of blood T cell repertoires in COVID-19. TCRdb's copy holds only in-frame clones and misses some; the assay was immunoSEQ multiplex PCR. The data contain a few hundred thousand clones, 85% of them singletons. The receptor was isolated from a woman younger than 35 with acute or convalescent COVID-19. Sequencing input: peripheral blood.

The CDR3 nucleotides read TGTGCCAGCAGCCAAGGACTAGTCGGTGAGCAGTTCTTC. Amino acid sequence: CASSQGLVGEQFF. This rearrangement joins TRBV3-1 (or the pseudogene TRBV3-2) to TRBJ2-1; weak D call: TRBD2 (6 bases). The CDR3 sequence is 13 residues long. Per the germline V gene, CDR1 is LGHDT and CDR2 is YNNKEL (reference sequence). V gave up 1 base and J gave up 9 bases, with 10 bases separating them.